The 10 T cell receptor beta chains presented below share a single source sample, sequenced in a study of blood T cell repertoires in COVID-19 (dated by TCRdb to 2018 to 2020). Libraries came from the immunoSEQ multiplex PCR assay. Held by TCRdb, this immuneACCESS table contains in-frame sequences only and omits some clones. Under half of the omission traces to an unresolved V gene where checked; the cause of the rest is unknown. The sample has about 100,000 clones on record, 80% to 90% of them singletons. The leading ten clones occupy approximately 1.6% of the sample. The sequenced sample was peripheral blood. Receptors were obtained from an elderly man with acute or convalescent COVID-19.

The chain couples TRBV7-6 to TRBJ2-1, with TRBD2 matching over 8 bases. Germline lookup yields CDR1 SGHVS and CDR2 FNYEAQ. V was clipped by 2 bases and J by 7 bases; unmatched bases: 16. There are 18 residues in the CDR3. The CDR3 reads CASSLLGREGLTGNEQFF. For the CDR3, the DNA is TGTGCCAGCAGCTTACTGGGACGGGAGGGCCTTACGGGTAATGAGCAGTTCTTC.

The chain joins TRBV9 to TRBJ2-3, with D possibly being TRBD1 (6 bases). Between the trimmed V and J ends, which lost 0 bases and 3 bases, there was a span of 11 bases. Germline values: CDR1 SGDLS, CDR2 YYNGEE. The CDR3 has 15 amino acids. The CDR3 sequence: CASSVAPQGTDTQYF. In DNA, the CDR3 is TGTGCCAGCAGCGTAGCGCCGCAGGGGACAGATACGCAGTATTTT.

The J gene is TRBJ2-7, the V gene TRBV6-1, with TRBD2 identical over 7 bases. The ends lost 1 base at V and 3 bases at J; junction bases unmatched: 6. The CDR3 is 15 residues long. Germline V CDR1 and CDR2: MNHNS, SASEGT. The CDR3 DNA is TGTGCCAGCAGTGAAGTAGCGGGTCCAGACTACGAGCAGTACTTC. This translates into CASSEVAGPDYEQYF.

The CDR3 protein is CASSPDGRGERNYGYTF. The CDR3 DNA reads as TGTGCCAGCTCACCAGACGGCAGAGGAGAACGAAACTATGGCTACACCTTC. This chain uses TRBV18 with TRBJ1-2; no clear D gene. Germline V gene lookup returns CDR1 KGHSH and CDR2 LQKENI. Trimming stripped 2 bases from V and 2 bases from J, with 18 bases between. The CDR3 is 17 amino acids.

The chain uses TRBV19 and TRBJ2-7, with TRBD1 matching 8 bases. This CDR3 region has 15 residues. Germline values: CDR1 LNHDA, CDR2 SQIVND (reference sequence). With V trimmed by 7 bases and J by 2 bases, 10 bases remained unmatched. CDR3 region: CASKNAPTGAYEQYF. The CDR3 bases are TGTGCCAGTAAAAATGCCCCGACAGGGGCCTACGAGCAGTACTTC.

V gene TRBV7-8 combines with J gene TRBJ2-7; 9 nucleotides match TRBD2. CDR1 and CDR2 (germline): SGHVS, FQNEAQ. The J segment lost 4 bases and the V segment lost 2 bases, leaving 6 bases of the junction unmatched. The CDR3 contains 15 residues. The chain's CDR3 is CASSLLAGVGYEQYF. DNA of the CDR3: TGTGCCAGCAGCTTATTAGCGGGAGTGGGTTACGAGCAGTACTTC.

V gene TRBV6-2 or TRBV6-3 combines with J gene TRBJ2-1, with 9 bases matching TRBD2. Trimming took 5 bases from V and 4 from J; bases not matched to a gene: 6. Germline V lookup: CDR1 MNHEY, CDR2 SVGEGT. The CDR3 runs 15 residues. The CDR3 DNA is TGTGCCAGCAGTCGCCCGGGACTAGCTTACAATGAGCAGTTCTTC. Its translation: CASSRPGLAYNEQFF.

The chain employs TRBV28 and TRBJ2-3; D is undetermined. Germline CDR1 reads MDHEN; CDR2 reads SYDVKM. V lost 2 bases and J 2 bases, leaving 8 bases between the germline ends. This CDR3 has 14 residues. The CDR3 loop is CASSLLMSTDTQYF. CDR3 nucleotide sequence: TGTGCCAGCAGTTTACTTATGTCCACAGATACGCAGTATTTT.

The chain combines TRBV2 with TRBJ2-4; maybe TRBD2 (5 bases). CDR1 is SNHLY and CDR2 is FYNNEI in the germline V gene. The CDR3 is made up of 14 amino acids. Trimming shortened V by 1 base and J by 8 bases, and 12 bases separated the two germline ends. This chain's CDR3 is CASSEGRGSDIQYF. The CDR3, as DNA: TGTGCCAGCAGTGAAGGTCGGGGTTCGGACATTCAGTACTTC.

J is TRBJ1-1 and V is TRBV7-2; perhaps TRBD1 as D (6 bases). The V and J ends lost 6 bases and 0 bases respectively, with 17 bases between them. The V gene's germline CDR1 is SGHTA and CDR2 FQGNSA. The CDR3 runs 16 residues. CDR3 DNA: TGTGCCAGCAGTTTATCCGGGGGGCTGATGAACACTGAAGCTTTCTTT. Amino acids: CASSLSGGLMNTEAFF.